This is a list of T cell receptor beta chains from one sample in a study of CD8 T cells in ankylosing spondylitis. TCRdb reprocessed the 5' RACE reads via MiXCR and lists one record per CDR3 protein. The sample records a few hundred thousand distinct CDR3 sequences, approximately 8.2% being singletons. The sample comprised blood, either unsorted or a sorted T cell fraction (not recorded which). The receptor source for this set is a male donor with ankylosing spondylitis. The CDR3 runs from the conserved cysteine through the conserved F or W. A D gene is named only where the DNA matches it firmly. Rows give clone size only sometimes, using once, few, many, or a class for an expanded clone.

size,V,J,D,CDR3,DNA
many,TRBV12-3/TRBV12-4,TRBJ2-4,TRBD2,CASSFVREEAKNIQYF,TGTGCCAGCAGTTTCGTCCGGGAGGAAGCCAAAAACATTCAGTACTTC
few,TRBV10-3,TRBJ2-5,TRBD2,CAISEMLAGAETQYF,TGTGCCATCAGTGAGATGTTAGCGGGAGCAGAGACCCAGTACTTC
many,TRBV20-1,TRBJ2-7,TRBD1,CSAMGQGLSEQYF,TGCAGTGCTATGGGACAGGGGTTAAGCGAGCAGTACTTC
few,TRBV27,TRBJ2-1,TRBD2,CASTYSSGNEQFF,TGTGCCAGCACCTATTCTAGCGGCAATGAGCAGTTCTTC
few,TRBV28,TRBJ2-7,TRBD1,CASNPGQGVYEQYF,TGTGCCAGCAATCCGGGACAGGGCGTCTACGAGCAGTACTTC
.,TRBV29-1,TRBJ2-7,.,CSVKPPGYEQYF,TGCAGCGTCAAACCCCCAGGCTACGAGCAGTACTTC
.,TRBV12-3/TRBV12-4,TRBJ2-7,TRBD1,CASSHRQGTGEQYF,TGTGCCAGCAGTCATCGACAGGGTACCGGCGAGCAGTACTTC
few,TRBV12-3/TRBV12-4,TRBJ2-1,.,CASSFWAADYNEQFF,TGTGCCAGCAGTTTTTGGGCAGCGGACTACAATGAGCAGTTCTTC
many,TRBV9,TRBJ2-1,.,CASSSPGRHNEQFF,TGTGCCAGCAGCTCTCCGGGACGGCACAATGAGCAGTTCTTC
many,TRBV12-3/TRBV12-4,TRBJ2-3,.,CASSLRWGFRTDTQYF,TGTGCCAGCAGTTTACGTTGGGGATTCCGCACAGATACGCAGTATTTT
few,TRBV29-1,TRBJ2-7,.,CSVEGSPGLGIYEQYF,TGCAGCGTTGAAGGTTCTCCGGGACTCGGAATTTACGAGCAGTACTTC
.,TRBV18,TRBJ2-7,.,CASSPGQEDQYF,TGTGCCAGCTCACCAGGCCAGGAAGATCAGTACTTC
few,TRBV25-1,TRBJ2-4,TRBD2,CASSEAPSQRGPALAKNIQYF,TGTGCCAGCAGTGAAGCCCCCAGCCAGCGGGGACCGGCACTAGCCAAAAACATTCAGTACTTC
few,TRBV24-1,TRBJ2-1,TRBD1,CATRGDRGLNEQFF,TGTGCCACCAGAGGGGACAGGGGCCTCAATGAGCAGTTCTTC
.,TRBV3-1,TRBJ2-3,.,CASSQVTDPRVNTQYF,TGTGCCAGCAGCCAAGTGACGGATCCGCGGGTAAATACGCAGTATTTT
.,TRBV5-1,TRBJ2-7,.,CASSWGSTYEQYF,TGCGCCAGCAGCTGGGGGTCTACCTACGAGCAGTACTTC
.,TRBV12-3/TRBV12-4,TRBJ2-1,.,CASSSAGLLSYNEQFF,TGTGCCAGCAGTTCCGCGGGACTTCTCTCCTACAATGAGCAGTTCTTC
many,TRBV5-7,TRBJ2-7,.,CASSSHYYEQYF,TGTGCCAGCAGCTCTCACTATTACGAGCAGTACTTC
many,TRBV29-1,TRBJ1-1,.,CSVGFNTEAFF,TGCAGCGTTGGGTTTAACACTGAAGCTTTCTTT
few,TRBV30,TRBJ1-1,.,CAWSGRPGEAFF,TGTGCCTGGAGTGGTCGACCGGGTGAAGCTTTCTTT
once,TRBV29-1,TRBJ2-6,.,CSCASGANVLTF,TGCAGCTGTGCCTCTGGGGCCAACGTCCTGACTTTC
.,TRBV4-3,TRBJ2-2,.,CASSQDLGESTGELFF,TGCGCCAGCAGCCAAGATCTGGGGGAGTCCACCGGGGAGCTGTTTTTT
.,TRBV7-9,TRBJ1-4,.,CASSLWGPIEKLFF,TGTGCCAGCAGCTTATGGGGACCTATTGAAAAACTGTTTTTT
.,TRBV12-3/TRBV12-4,TRBJ2-7,TRBD1,CASSPTGYSYEQYF,TGTGCCAGCAGTCCGACAGGGTACTCCTACGAGCAGTACTTC
few,TRBV29-1,TRBJ2-2,.,CSAETDTGELFF,TGCAGCGCCGAGACAGATACCGGGGAGCTGTTTTTT
many,TRBV20-1,TRBJ2-7,TRBD2,CSARDASGRGSYEQYF,TGCAGTGCTAGAGATGCTAGCGGGAGAGGTTCCTACGAGCAGTACTTC
.,TRBV28,TRBJ1-1,.,CASNGAWTEAFF,TGTGCCAGCAACGGGGCTTGGACTGAAGCTTTCTTT
.,TRBV7-2,TRBJ2-1,.,CASSLAGDNSYNEQFF,TGTGCCAGCAGCTTAGCGGGCGATAACTCCTACAATGAGCAGTTCTTC
few,TRBV28,TRBJ2-1,.,CASTLGRPREQFF,TGTGCCAGCACCCTAGGACGGCCGCGTGAGCAGTTCTTC
few,TRBV5-1,TRBJ2-3,TRBD1,CASSRRQGQGSGTDTQYF,TGCGCCAGCAGCCGAAGACAAGGACAGGGTTCGGGCACAGATACGCAGTATTTT
many,TRBV12-3/TRBV12-4,TRBJ2-1,TRBD2,CASGRLAGGGEQFF,TGTGCCAGCGGAAGACTAGCGGGAGGCGGTGAGCAGTTCTTC
.,TRBV29-1,TRBJ1-4,TRBD1,CSVEKGQGTEKLFF,TGCAGCGTTGAAAAGGGACAGGGGACTGAAAAACTGTTTTTT
.,TRBV6-1,TRBJ2-7,TRBD2,CASKGLAESSYEQYF,TGTGCCAGCAAAGGACTAGCGGAAAGCTCCTACGAGCAGTACTTC
many,TRBV12-3/TRBV12-4,TRBJ2-2,.,CASSLNTGELFF,TGTGCCAGCAGCCTAAACACCGGGGAGCTGTTTTTT
.,TRBV5-1,TRBJ2-5,TRBD1,CASTRAFSGGETQYF,TGCGCCAGCACCAGGGCGTTTTCAGGGGGAGAGACCCAGTACTTC
.,TRBV12-3/TRBV12-4,TRBJ2-7,TRBD2,CASSFSPLAGNYEQYF,TGTGCCAGCAGTTTCTCCCCCCTAGCGGGAAACTACGAGCAGTACTTC
many,TRBV28,TRBJ2-1,TRBD2,CASRPTSGGFLYNEQFF,TGTGCCAGCAGGCCGACTAGCGGGGGATTTCTTTACAATGAGCAGTTCTTC
few,TRBV7-9,TRBJ2-2,.,CASSLLAPNTGELFF,TGTGCCAGCAGCTTGCTAGCGCCGAACACCGGGGAGCTGTTTTTT
.,TRBV7-8,TRBJ2-7,TRBD2,CASSLVGTSGATYEQYF,TGTGCCAGCAGCTTAGTCGGGACTAGCGGAGCCACCTACGAGCAGTACTTC
many,TRBV28,TRBJ1-1,.,CASSFSRRPNTEAFF,TGTGCCAGCAGTTTCAGCAGGCGACCGAACACTGAAGCTTTCTTT
many,TRBV7-2,TRBJ2-3,.,CASSHEGRVMDTQYF,TGTGCCAGCAGCCACGAAGGGAGAGTAATGGATACGCAGTATTTT
many,TRBV12-3/TRBV12-4,TRBJ2-1,TRBD2,CASSLGLAGSLLLGQFF,TGTGCCAGCAGTTTAGGACTAGCGGGGTCCCTTTTACTTGGGCAGTTCTTC
.,TRBV5-1,TRBJ2-5,.,CASTGQETQYF,TGCGCCAGCACGGGTCAAGAGACCCAGTACTTC
many,TRBV21-1,TRBJ2-3,.,CASSTKLSLEVPDTQYF,TGTGCCAGCAGCACAAAGCTAAGCCTCGAGGTCCCAGATACGCAGTATTTT
few,TRBV12-3/TRBV12-4,TRBJ2-1,.,CASSLGSAQLYNEQFF,TGTGCCAGCAGTTTGGGCTCGGCCCAACTCTACAATGAGCAGTTCTTC
few,TRBV7-6,TRBJ2-1,TRBD1,CASSTNRGRNNEQFF,TGTGCCAGCAGCACAAACAGGGGGCGGAACAATGAGCAGTTCTTC
.,TRBV28,TRBJ2-1,TRBD2,CASSLTSGLNEQFF,TGTGCCAGCAGCTTGACTAGCGGGCTTAATGAGCAGTTCTTC
few,TRBV4-3,TRBJ1-2,.,CASSQAGGNYGYTF,TGCGCCAGCAGCCAAGCGGGCGGTAACTATGGCTACACCTTC
many,TRBV5-5,TRBJ2-1,.,CASSLTSSNEQFF,TGTGCCAGCAGCTTAACTAGCAGCAATGAGCAGTTCTTC
.,TRBV20-1,TRBJ2-3,.,CSARNWGWRDTDTQYF,TGCAGTGCTAGAAATTGGGGTTGGCGGGACACAGATACGCAGTATTTT
many,TRBV5-1,TRBJ2-3,TRBD2,CASSPQPAGASDTQYF,TGCGCCAGCAGCCCCCAGCCAGCGGGAGCCTCAGATACGCAGTATTTT
few,TRBV28,TRBJ2-6,TRBD1,CASRGAAGTGPSGANVLTF,TGTGCCAGCAGGGGGGCGGCCGGGACAGGGCCATCTGGGGCCAACGTCCTGACTTTC
few,TRBV3-1,TRBJ2-1,.,CASSQAWHVSGVNEQFF,TGTGCCAGCAGCCAAGCTTGGCATGTTTCCGGGGTGAATGAGCAGTTCTTC
many,TRBV7-2,TRBJ2-5,.,CASSLVPLATRQETQYF,TGTGCCAGCAGCTTAGTCCCATTAGCGACGCGACAAGAGACCCAGTACTTC
.,TRBV28,TRBJ2-7,.,CASSASGTLAYEQYF,TGTGCCAGCAGCGCCTCCGGGACCCTAGCCTACGAGCAGTACTTC
many,TRBV7-8,TRBJ2-1,.,CASSLERYNEQFF,TGTGCCAGCAGCCTCGAACGATACAATGAGCAGTTCTTC